This T cell receptor (beta chain) was documented in a study of cytomegalovirus exposure and HLA in healthy donors (dated by TCRdb to the late 2010s). About the investigation overall: An earlier analysis of roughly 570 of the donors reported roughly 300 Gb of sequence data and roughly 120 million unique TCR beta sequences obtained from about 180 million T cells. To predict cytomegalovirus infection status, the study combined high-throughput TCR immunosequencing, statistical association of individual TCRs with disease status, and machine learning. Across under 500 genotyped donors of the cohort, an average of about 200,000 unique TCR beta nucleotide sequences per donor were sequenced, and about a sixth of those sequences were non-productive. Of the roughly 400 genotyped donors, over 65% fell in the genetic ancestry cluster associated with self-reported Caucasian donors. A later analysis re-examined previously published TCR beta repertoires from more than 600 donors and added high-resolution HLA genotyping to investigate patterns of TCR occurrence. Four or five DR-DQ haplotypes were handled as single units for association and clustering, since linkage in the cohort was strong. Every discovery cohort repertoire had been produced on one sequencing platform. To decide whether each TCR beta V gene segment behaved as functional or pseudogenic, an earlier analysis of nearly 600 of the donors relied on high-throughput TCR beta sequencing. HLA typing included class I and class II loci at four-digit resolution. An early release covering some 640 HLA-typed donors comprised about 300 gigabases of sequencing data and around 85 million unique TCR sequences. The study was designed to test whether signatures of past pathogen exposure could be identified by cataloging public T cell receptors. Typing coverage varied by locus: roughly 620-640 donors for A, B, C, DRB1 and DQB1; roughly 560 for DQA1; more than 600 for DPA1; around 450 for DPB1. A later genetic analysis used genome-wide SNP genotypes for 398 of the 666 donors, treating that subset as a discovery cohort. Alongside the repertoire data, information on donor age, sex, ethnicity and CMV serostatus was compiled. Using immunosequencing, the study profiled T cell repertoires from roughly 650 subjects and related those repertoires to cytomegalovirus serostatus. A separate validation cohort of roughly 120 different subjects was used in addition to the approximately 700-subject first cohort. Rather than using new phenotypic data, the later analysis identified candidate immune exposures from TCR beta sequences and from how often those sequences occurred across donors. Study-wide conclusions, independent of this receptor: Because some donors lacked HLA typing at each locus, the association tests relied only on the typed subset. The only immune exposure information available for the cohort was CMV serostatus. V-gene and J-gene trimming of TCR beta chains was associated with a missense DCLRE1C variant in a later genetic analysis, and the association was replicated in an independent cohort. The authors suggested that the approach could potentially be generalized to other disease states and immunological phenotypes. A further reported finding was that TCR beta sequences accurately predicted the HLA-A and HLA-B alleles for most subjects in the first cohort. A total of 150 to 200 TCR beta chains were listed by the study as associated with cytomegalovirus. In this cohort, only TCR beta chains were sequenced, and detectable features were limited by the absence of alpha or paired-chain data. Roughly uniform sequencing depth across donors was assumed in presence/absence analyses, although this assumption may not hold. Correlated functional status among segregating V segments might reflect linkage disequilibrium, but an unknown experimental factor could not be ruled out. In an earlier analysis of approximately 590 of the donors, most TCR beta V segments appeared in productive rearrangements about 87% or about 30% of the time, broadly matching IMGT annotations. A later analysis associated 16,951 TCR beta sequences with specific HLA alleles at a false discovery rate of 0.05. In a later analysis, several top co-occurrence clusters were reported to appear linked to parvovirus B19, influenza, CMV and Epstein-Barr virus. According to a later analysis, most CMV-associated TCR beta chains appeared to be HLA-restricted, and the HLA associations seemed to be driven largely by CMV exposure. A later analysis found that TCR association rates varied across HLA loci, with DRB1 alleles showing the most associated TCRs and HLA-C alleles the fewest. While some public TCRs were present in many individuals, most TCR sequences turned up only very rarely across donors. Some IMGT-functional V segments, including TRBV6-2 and TRBV6-3, could not be told apart with the 87-base-pair reads, so those segments were excluded. When HLA alleles, especially DR and DQ, strongly co-occurred, TCR associations were difficult to assign to individual alleles. A cluster of highly shared sequence variants was judged likely to be a technical artifact of the sequencing pipeline. In vitro tests confirmed that a few of the cytomegalovirus-associated TCR beta chains recognize cytomegalovirus antigens. A later analysis found that HLA-associated TCR beta chains were more clonally expanded and had lower generation probabilities than equally common non-associated chains. In both the original and validation cohorts, the classifier was reported to diagnose cytomegalovirus status with high specificity and sensitivity. According to a later genetic analysis, donors in an Asian-associated ancestry cluster had fewer N-insertions in productive TCRs than the approximately 700-donor mean. Roughly 17 rarely observed V segments, including chromosome 9 orphons, were excluded from the earlier analysis of several hundred of the donors because counts were too low.

The library was generated by the immunoSEQ multiplex PCR assay. A mixture of 60 forward primers for TCR Vbeta segments and 13 reverse primers for TCR Jbeta segments was used in the multiplex PCR. The CDR3 region of rearranged TCR beta genes was amplified from genomic DNA by a multiplex PCR assay. The Illumina HiSeq System was used to sequence the amplified TCR beta libraries as 87-base-pair reads. The authors processed their data as follows. Across the 670 or so repertoires, a later analysis counted tens of millions of unique TCR beta chains, around 11 million of which were shared by at least two donors. Raw reads were error-corrected and collapsed into unique sequences by a nearest-neighbor algorithm in which closely related sequences were merged to remove PCR and sequencing errors. To assign V, D and J gene segments, CDR3 sequences were aligned to IMGT reference sequences. For a sequence to be retained, at least a six-nucleotide match to both a V gene segment and a J gene segment was required. Rearrangements were classified as productive when the CDR3 lacked stop codons and remained in frame with V and J, and all other rearrangements were classified as non-productive. CDR3 was defined according to IMGT convention as the region running from the second conserved V-encoded cysteine to the conserved J-encoded phenylalanine. Sequences without an unambiguous match to a single V gene segment were excluded from the earlier analysis of about 640 of the donors. In an earlier analysis of 450 to 700 of the donors, V segments were called functional above 56.7% productive rearrangements and were called segregating when the between-donor standard deviation exceeded 5%. A statistical classification framework was built to diagnose cytomegalovirus status from the catalog of TCR beta chain sequences. V and J gene assignment, in a later analysis, came from comparing TCR nucleotide sequences with IMGT/GENE-DB human TR gene sequences. In a later analysis, CDR3 sequences and most-parsimonious VDJ recombination scenarios were assigned using the TCRdist pipeline. A later analysis defined each TCR beta chain by its CDR3 amino acid sequence plus V-gene family, and excluded reads lacking a unique V-gene family. In a later analysis, 500 to 650 highly shared, low-generation-probability nucleotide sequences were removed to address suspected cross-contamination and a sequencing artifact. A later analysis calculated a clonal expansion index for each public chain from normalized within-repertoire ranks of inferred template counts. In a later analysis, generation probabilities were computed with a VDJ recombination model fitted to out-of-frame rearrangements, and the resulting probabilities were checked against IGoR. In a later analysis, hypergeometric tests were used to score TCR-TCR, TCR-HLA and TCR-CMV co-occurrence, with a repertoire-size bias correction applied to TCR pairs. A later analysis estimated false discovery rates by permuting HLA or CMV assignments 20 times. A later analysis grouped co-occurring TCRs with DBSCAN, adding TCRdist sequence similarity when clustering within HLA-allele-positive subsets. Co-occurrence clustering excluded repertoires with fewer than 30,000 or more than 120,000 public chains, plus five with anomalous nucleotide sharing. This is the immuneACCESS table as TCRdb keeps it, with only in-frame sequences that have V and J called. A part of the clones is gone; compared with another copy, unresolved V genes explain less than half, and the rest is unexplained. Clone size and the V and J calls come from that table; the DNA yielded D and trimming. The sample table records about 140,000 clones; under 70% of these occur just once. The top ten hold 6.5% of the sample.

This clone was detected a few times. Its cognate antigen has yet to be identified. Base qualities are not at hand, and no much larger clone is one base apart. The cohort consisted of 670 or so healthy bone marrow donors. All cohort members were sampled while nominally healthy, although unrecorded immune exposures were likely present. The donor tested CMV seronegative and was one of the 352 seronegative cohort members. A peripheral blood sample was provided by each donor, and peripheral blood mononuclear cells were used for TCR beta sequencing. Genomic DNA was extracted from the blood cell samples with the Qiagen DNeasy Blood Extraction Kit. CDR1 and CDR2 are drawn from the germline V gene: MDHEN, SYDVKM. The CDR3 sequence holds 16 residues, the cysteine and phenylalanine included. The CDR3 DNA has 48 bases and is translated from base 1. Trimming removed 4 bases from V and 0 bases from J, leaving 14 bases between the germline ends.

The source material was PBMCs. The V gene is TRBV28 and the J gene is TRBJ2-3; matching of 7 bases hints at TRBD1 as the D gene. This receptor was obtained from a woman aged 55-75 years in good health and CMV-seronegative. Here is the DNA: TGTGCCAGCAGTTCCCCAGGGGGGCCTAGCACAGATACGCAGTATTTT. This encodes CASSSPGGPSTDTQYF. With the rest looked up from the reference TRBV28 and TRBJ2-3 genes rather than sequenced, the full variable domain is DVKVTQSSRYLVKRTGEKVFLECVQDMDHENMFWYRQDPGLGLRLIYFSYDVKMKEKGDIPEGYSVSREKKERFSLILESASTNQTSMYLCASSSPGGPSTDTQYFGPGTRLTVL.